This T cell receptor (beta chain) was profiled in a study of T cell responses to AZD1222 COVID-19 vaccine. Study-wide results and caveats: Females made up more of the donors, who were largely white British, and clonal diversity may have come out too low. Seropositive status at baseline applied to only six AZD1222 recipients. Unmutated regions of variants are reportedly targeted by nearly half of spike-specific TCRs.

The CDR3 is 14 residues long. CDR1 is WSHSY, CDR2 SAAADI, per germline. V lost 7 bases to trimming and J lost 5 bases; unmatched junction nucleotides: 5. Data came from immunoSEQ multiplex PCR; TCRdb stores just in-frame clones and leaves some out. Of 100,000 to 120,000 clones in the sample, approximately 90% are singletons; the top ten hold roughly 7%. In its sample, this clone was seen once. Its specificity is not known. The sample consisted of peripheral blood, taken on day 0 of AZD1222 vaccination. The V call is TRBV10-2, the J call TRBJ2-2, with 9 bases fitting TRBD2. This clonotype originated in an adult in good health. The DNA for the CDR3 is TGCGCCAGCAAAGGGACTAGCAGGACCGGGGAGCTGTTTTTT. Amino acid sequence: CASKGTSRTGELFF.